The clone carrying this TCR beta chain showed up many times. Amplified regions were TCR beta CDR3 sequences from RNA transcripts. First-round RT-PCR targeting the TCR CDR3 was performed with the HTBI primer set. Each CDR3 protein gets one entry after TCRdb re-called the multiplex PCR reads with MiXCR. The repertoire consists of more than 350,000 distinct CDR3 sequences, with about 15% occurring once and the leading ten covering less than 35%. Graves' hyperthyroidism is called stable when ophthalmopathy does not progress within 18 months. The study excluded patients with uncontrolled infection, other autoimmune disease, pregnancy or lactation. Each diagnosis was grounded in clinical symptoms, serum thyroxine and TRAb, thyroid ultrasound, and orbital computed tomography. The source of the sample is a study of T cells in Graves' hyperthyroidism and ophthalmopathy. The V gene's germline CDR1 is SGHDN and CDR2 FVKESK. This CDR3 has 12 amino acids. Trimming pared 4 bases from V and 7 bases from J, leaving 10 bases between.

This rearrangement joins TRBV14 to TRBJ1-2; D ambiguous. Sequenced sample: blood. The source of this sequence is a young woman with Graves' hyperthyroidism. CDR3 protein: CASSPDRGGYTF. Here the CDR3 DNA reads TGTGCCAGCAGCCCCGATCGGGGTGGCTACACCTTC.